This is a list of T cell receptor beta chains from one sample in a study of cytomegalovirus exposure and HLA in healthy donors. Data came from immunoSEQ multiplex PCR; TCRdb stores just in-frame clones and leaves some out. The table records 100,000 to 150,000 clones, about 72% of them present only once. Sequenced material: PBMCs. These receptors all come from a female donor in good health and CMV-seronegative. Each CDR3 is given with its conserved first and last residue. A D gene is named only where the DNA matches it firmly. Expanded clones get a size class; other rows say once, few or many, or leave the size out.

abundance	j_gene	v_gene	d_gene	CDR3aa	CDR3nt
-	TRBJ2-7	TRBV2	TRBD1	CASSRDRDSYEQYF	TGTGCCAGCAGTCGCGACAGGGACTCCTACGAGCAGTACTTC
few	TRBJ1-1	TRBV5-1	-	CASSPNMNTEAFF	TGCGCCAGCAGCCCAAACATGAACACTGAAGCTTTCTTT
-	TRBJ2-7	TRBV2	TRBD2	CASSTQREVGYEQYF	TGTGCCAGCAGTACCCAGCGGGAGGTTGGGTACGAGCAGTACTTC
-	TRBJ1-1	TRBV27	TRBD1	CASSRPGTGGGTEAFF	TGTGCCAGCAGTCGTCCCGGGACAGGGGGCGGGACTGAAGCTTTCTTT
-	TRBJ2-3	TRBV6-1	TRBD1	CASRHRDRSTDTQYF	TGTGCCAGCAGACACCGGGACAGGAGCACAGATACGCAGTATTTT
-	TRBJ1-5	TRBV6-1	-	CASRAREGGNQPQHF	TGTGCCAGCAGGGCGAGGGAGGGAGGCAATCAGCCCCAGCATTTT
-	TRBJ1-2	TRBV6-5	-	CASSYSGRGYTF	TGTGCCAGCAGTTACTCGGGGAGAGGCTACACCTTC
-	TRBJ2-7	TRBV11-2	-	CASSLGTGNYEQYF	TGTGCCAGCAGCTTAGGAACGGGGAACTACGAGCAGTACTTC
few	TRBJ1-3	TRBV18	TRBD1	CASSPGTGPGNTIYF	TGTGCCAGCTCACCAGGGACAGGGCCTGGAAACACCATATATTTT
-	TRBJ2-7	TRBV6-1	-	CASSEVVRGNEQYF	TGTGCCAGCAGTGAAGTGGTCAGGGGAAACGAGCAGTACTTC
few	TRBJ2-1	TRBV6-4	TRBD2	CASSEHWLAGGNEQFF	TGTGCCAGCAGTGAACACTGGCTAGCGGGAGGCAATGAGCAGTTCTTC
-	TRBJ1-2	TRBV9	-	CASSVAPEDDYGYTF	TGTGCCAGCAGCGTAGCCCCGGAGGACGACTATGGCTACACCTTC
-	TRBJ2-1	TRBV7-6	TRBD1	CASSYVGQASYNEQFF	TGTGCCAGCAGCTACGTTGGACAGGCCTCCTACAATGAGCAGTTCTTC
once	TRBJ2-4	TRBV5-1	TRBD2	CASSRGGPGENIQYF	TGCGCCAGCAGCCGGGGAGGGCCGGGTGAAAACATTCAGTACTTC
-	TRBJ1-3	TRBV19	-	CASTPERGNTIYF	TGTGCCAGTACCCCAGAACGTGGAAACACCATATATTTT
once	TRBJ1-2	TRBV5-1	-	CASSLGTGYGYTF	TGCGCCAGCAGCTTGGGTACAGGCTATGGCTACACCTTC
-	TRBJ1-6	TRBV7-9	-	CASSGRDSSDLNSPLHF	TGTGCCAGCAGCGGACGGGACTCCTCGGACCTTAATTCACCCCTCCACTTT
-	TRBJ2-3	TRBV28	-	CASSLTRGPGGTQYF	TGTGCCAGCAGTTTAACCAGGGGGCCGGGGGGTACGCAGTATTTT
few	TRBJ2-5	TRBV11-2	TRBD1	CASSYGQGETQYF	TGTGCCAGCAGCTATGGACAGGGAGAGACCCAGTACTTC
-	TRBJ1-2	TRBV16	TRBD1	CASSHDRVSTYGYTF	TGTGCCAGCAGCCATGACAGGGTCTCCACCTATGGCTACACCTTC
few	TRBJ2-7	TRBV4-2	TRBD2	CASSQVGTSSYEQYF	TGTGCCAGCAGCCAAGTAGGGACTAGCTCCTACGAGCAGTACTTC
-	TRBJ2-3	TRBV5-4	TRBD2	CASSLPAGGEVDTQYF	TGTGCCAGCAGCTTGCCAGCGGGAGGGGAAGTAGATACGCAGTATTTT
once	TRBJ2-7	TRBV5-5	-	CASSSKLLSYEQYF	TGTGCCAGCAGCTCGAAATTATTGAGCTACGAGCAGTACTTC
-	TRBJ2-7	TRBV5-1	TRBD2	CASSLEASGRNSYEQYF	TGCGCCAGCAGCTTGGAGGCTAGCGGGAGGAACTCCTACGAGCAGTACTTC
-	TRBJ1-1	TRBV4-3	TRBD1	CASSHRDSQNTEAFF	TGCGCCAGCAGCCACAGGGACAGCCAGAACACTGAAGCTTTCTTT
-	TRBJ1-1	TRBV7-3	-	CASSYNFNTEAFF	TGTGCCAGCAGCTATAATTTTAACACTGAAGCTTTCTTT
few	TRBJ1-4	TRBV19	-	CATRRQPNEKLFF	TGTGCCACCCGCAGACAGCCGAATGAAAAACTGTTTTTT
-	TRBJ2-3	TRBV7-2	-	CASSFASDEDTQYF	TGTGCCAGCAGCTTTGCTAGCGATGAAGATACGCAGTATTTT
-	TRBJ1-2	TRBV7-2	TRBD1	CASSSRGPGYTF	TGTGCCAGCAGCTCCAGGGGGCCTGGCTACACCTTC